The T cell receptor (beta chain) described here comes from a study of cytomegalovirus exposure and HLA in healthy donors. The germline gives CDR1 WSHSY, CDR2 SAAADI. V trimming: 8 bases; J trimming: 8 bases; junction bases outside the gene matches: 4. The CDR3 runs 12 residues. Repertoires were generated with immunoSEQ multiplex PCR, while TCRdb's copy carries only in-frame clones and drops some. This table has 150,000 or so clones, nearly 90% appearing once. The chain carries TRBV10-2 and TRBJ1-4; 8 bases line up with TRBD1. The sequence was obtained from a woman aged 18-29 years in good health and CMV-seronegative. Specimen: PBMCs. In DNA, the CDR3 is TGCGCCAGCGGGGCAGGGGGCGAAAAACTGTTTTTT. Translating gives CASGAGGEKLFF.